What follows describes a single TCR beta chain. Its antigen is unknown. The sample holds no much larger clone one base away, and base qualities are not on file. The data were obtained in a study of blood T cell repertoires in COVID-19 (dated by TCRdb to 2018 to 2021). General notes on the study: Collaborator samples came from the United States, Italy and Spain and covered acute and convalescent phases of COVID-19. Samples came from the ongoing ImmuneRACE study (first 160 participants) plus 1,254 subjects from 6 global collaborators. The repertoires were released in a freely available public database meant as a resource for research on the immune response to SARS-CoV-2. Where available, HLA class I and class II types were obtained from metadata supplied by the sample provider rather than from assay-based typing. The material from the prospective study consisted of cDNA or gDNA derived from T cells, B-cell-depleted T cells, or PBMCs. Deeply sampled blood TCRbeta repertoires from subjects exposed to, actively infected with, or recovered from COVID-19 were included in the dataset. The sample metadata nearly always contained a de-identified subject ID, COVID-19 status, age in years and sex. Points the paper makes about the study in general: Clinical and demographic metadata were provided uncurated, with the amount varying by source and participant.

The immunoSEQ Assay, a bias-controlled multiplex PCR, was used to amplify TCRbeta CDR3 regions from genomic DNA. Processing in the source paper ran as follows. The number of nucleated cells in each sample was estimated by amplification of reference gene primers within the assay. Sequence reads were collapsed and filtered to measure the absolute abundance of every unique TCRbeta CDR3 rearrangement. Productive Simpson clonality was computed per sample as the square root of Simpson's diversity index over productive rearrangements. Not all clones reach the TCRdb copy of this immuneACCESS table, which keeps in-frame sequences only. Checked studies attribute under half of the gap to unresolved V genes and leave the rest unexplained. For V, J and clone size, that table is used; D and trimming come from the DNA. For this sample the table gives over 200,000 clones, of which 65% to 85% were detected only once. Jointly, the top ten make up roughly 30% of the sample.

Whole blood was collected in K2EDTA tubes by collaborating institutions according to the institutions' own protocols. For TCRbeta analysis, collaborator samples were shipped as frozen whole blood, as isolated PBMCs, or as DNA extracted from either sample type. The sequencing sample was made of peripheral blood. The TCR comes from a man between 40 and 49 years old with acute or convalescent COVID-19.

CDR3 protein: CAISDILDSHEQYF. At the DNA level, the sequence is TGTGCCATCAGTGATATCCTTGACAGCCACGAGCAGTACTTC. The receptor chain draws on TRBV10-3 and TRBJ2-7, with TRBD1 tentatively as D gene (5 bases match). The CDR3 numbers 14 residues from cysteine through phenylalanine. The entry retains the CDR3 DNA only, 42 bases that are in frame from base 1. V was cut back by 3 bases and J by 5 bases, leaving a gap of 14 bases between them. The germline V gene encodes CDR1 ENHRY and CDR2 SYGVKD.